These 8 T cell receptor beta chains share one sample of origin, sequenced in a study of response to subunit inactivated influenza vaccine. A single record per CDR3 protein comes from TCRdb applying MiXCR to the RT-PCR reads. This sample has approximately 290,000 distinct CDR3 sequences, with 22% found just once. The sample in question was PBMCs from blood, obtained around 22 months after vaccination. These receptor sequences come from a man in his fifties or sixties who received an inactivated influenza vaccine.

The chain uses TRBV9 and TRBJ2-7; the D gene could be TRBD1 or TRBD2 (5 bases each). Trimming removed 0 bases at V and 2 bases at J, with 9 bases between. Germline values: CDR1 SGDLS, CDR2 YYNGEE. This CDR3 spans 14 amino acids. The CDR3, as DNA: TGTGCCAGCAGCGTAGGGGGGTTCCCCTACGAGCAGTACTTC. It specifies CASSVGGFPYEQYF.

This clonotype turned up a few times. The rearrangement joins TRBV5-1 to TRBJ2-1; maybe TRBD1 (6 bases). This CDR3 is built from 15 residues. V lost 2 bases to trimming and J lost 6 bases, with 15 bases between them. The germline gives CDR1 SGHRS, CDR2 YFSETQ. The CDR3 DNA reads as TGCGCCAGCAGCTTTGGGCAGGGGAAGGGCAATGAGCAGTTCTTC. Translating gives CASSFGQGKGNEQFF.

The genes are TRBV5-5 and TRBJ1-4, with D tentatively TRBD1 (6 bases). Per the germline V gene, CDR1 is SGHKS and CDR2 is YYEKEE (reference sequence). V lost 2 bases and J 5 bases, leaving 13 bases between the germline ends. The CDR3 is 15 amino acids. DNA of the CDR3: TGTGCCAGCAGCTTATCCGGACAGACGAATGAAAAACTGTTTTTT. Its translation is CASSLSGQTNEKLFF.

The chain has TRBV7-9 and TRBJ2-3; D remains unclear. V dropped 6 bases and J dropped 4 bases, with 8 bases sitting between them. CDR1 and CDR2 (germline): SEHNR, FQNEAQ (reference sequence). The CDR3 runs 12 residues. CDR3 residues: CASRKAADTQYF. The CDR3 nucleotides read TGTGCCAGCAGAAAAGCAGCAGATACGCAGTATTTT.

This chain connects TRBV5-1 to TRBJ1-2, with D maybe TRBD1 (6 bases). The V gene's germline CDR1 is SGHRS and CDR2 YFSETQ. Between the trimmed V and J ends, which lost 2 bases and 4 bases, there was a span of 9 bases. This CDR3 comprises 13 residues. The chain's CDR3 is CASSFTGRYGYTF. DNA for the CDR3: TGCGCCAGCAGCTTCACAGGGCGCTATGGCTACACCTTC.

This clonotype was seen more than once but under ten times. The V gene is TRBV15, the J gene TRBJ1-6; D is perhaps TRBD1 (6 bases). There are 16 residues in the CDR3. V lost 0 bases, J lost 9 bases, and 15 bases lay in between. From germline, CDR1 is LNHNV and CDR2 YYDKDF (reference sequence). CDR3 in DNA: TGTGCCACCAGCAGAGATTTAGTAGGGGGGACTTCACCCCTCCACTTT. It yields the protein CATSRDLVGGTSPLHF.

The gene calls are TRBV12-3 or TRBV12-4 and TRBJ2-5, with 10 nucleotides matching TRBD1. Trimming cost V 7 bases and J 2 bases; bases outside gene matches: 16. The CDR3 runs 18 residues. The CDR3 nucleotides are TGTGCCAGCACCCGGGACAGGGGACACACGCCCAAACAAGAGACCCAGTACTTC. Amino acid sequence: CASTRDRGHTPKQETQYF.

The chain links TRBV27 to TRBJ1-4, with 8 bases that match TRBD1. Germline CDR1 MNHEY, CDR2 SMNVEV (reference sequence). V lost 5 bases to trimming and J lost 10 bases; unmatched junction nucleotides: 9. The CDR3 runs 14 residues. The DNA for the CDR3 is TGTGCCAGCAGTGTCAGGGGGCGTCAGGGAAAACTGTTTTTT. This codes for CASSVRGRQGKLFF.